Following are 10 T cell receptor beta chains from one sample sequenced in a study of T-cell memory formation after mild COVID-19. TCRdb ran MiXCR on the 5' RACE reads and lists one entry per CDR3 protein. The table has about 340,000 distinct CDR3 sequences, 10% to 15% seen once. Specimen: PBMCs or a T cell subset sorted from them (not recorded which). These TCRs come from a man between 18 and 35 years old who had mild COVID-19 (a few samples of this study predate the infection). Cell type and time point are not known.

This clonotype appeared a few times. This chain uses TRBV7-6 with TRBJ2-3; tentatively, D is TRBD1 or TRBD2 (5 bases each). This CDR3 region has 14 residues. The V end was cut by 5 bases, the J end by 4 bases, with 13 bases between. The germline gives CDR1 SGHVS, CDR2 FNYEAQ. In nucleotides, the CDR3 is TGTGCCAGCAGCGTTGGGGCCGGGGCAGATACGCAGTATTTT. It is translated as CASSVGAGADTQYF.

This clonotype occurred once. The chain combines TRBV9 with TRBJ2-3; TRBD2 matches 11 bases. The trim removed 4 bases at V and 5 bases at J, leaving 3 bases unmatched. This CDR3 has 14 residues. Per the germline V gene, CDR1 is SGDLS and CDR2 is YYNGEE. The CDR3 reads CASSTSGGGDTQYF. The CDR3 nucleotides are TGTGCCAGCAGCACTAGCGGGGGAGGAGATACGCAGTATTTT. The entire variable domain, with the rest obtained from reference TRBV9 and TRBJ2-3, is as follows: DSGVTQTPKHLITATGQRVTLRCSPRSGDLSVYWYQQSLDQGLQFLIQYYNGEERAKGNILERFSAQQFPDLHSELNLSSLELGDSALYFCASSTSGGGDTQYFGPGTRLTVL.

In its sample, this clonotype was seen a few times. The gene calls are TRBV2 and TRBJ2-1; possibly TRBD2 for D (5 bases). The germline V gene encodes CDR1 SNHLY and CDR2 FYNNEI. This CDR3 contains 12 residues. V shed 6 bases and J shed 9 bases, with 12 bases lying between them. The CDR3 DNA sequence: TGTGCCAGCAGCCTGATCCGGGGTGAGCAGTTCTTC. It codes for CASSLIRGEQFF. The variable domain in full, completed from reference TRBV2 and TRBJ2-1, reads EPEVTQTPSHQVTQMGQEVILRCVPISNHLYFYWYRQILGQKVEFLVSFYNNEISEKSEIFDDQFSVERPDGSNFTLKIRSTKLEDSAMYFCASSLIRGEQFFGPGTRLTVL.

The chain has TRBV5-1 and TRBJ1-4; D gene uncertain. Between the trimmed V and J ends, which lost 0 bases and 8 bases, there was a span of 8 bases. This CDR3 has 13 residues. The germline V gene has CDR1 SGHRS and CDR2 YFSETQ. The CDR3 bases are TGCGCCAGCAGCTTGGAAGTGAGCGAAAAACTGTTTTTT. This codes for CASSLEVSEKLFF.

This clonotype was counted a few times. This chain uses TRBV18 with TRBJ1-3; D is undetermined. Between the trimmed V and J ends, which lost 2 bases and 4 bases, there was a span of 6 bases. This CDR3 contains 13 residues. Per the germline V gene, CDR1 is KGHSH and CDR2 is LQKENI. CDR3 sequence (DNA): TGTGCCAGCTCACCAGGGGAAGGAAACACCATATATTTT. It is translated as CASSPGEGNTIYF.

In nucleotides, the CDR3 is TGTGCCAGCAGTCACAGGGGAGGGCAGAACACTGAAGCTTTCTTT. Its translation: CASSHRGGQNTEAFF. This chain links TRBV28 with TRBJ1-1; 7 positions match TRBD1. The germline gives CDR1 MDHEN, CDR2 SYDVKM. The trim removed 5 bases at V and 1 base at J, leaving 7 bases unmatched. The CDR3 sequence is 15 residues long.

This clonotype was seen ten or more times. The V and J genes are TRBV4-3 and TRBJ2-3; 11 nucleotides match TRBD2. The CDR3 spans 19 residues. Per germline, CDR1 LGHNA and CDR2 YSLEER. J lost 5 bases, V lost 4 bases, and 17 bases had no gene match. In DNA, the CDR3 is TGCGCCAGCAGCCCCCTTCCACCTTCTAGCGGGGGGCGGGAAGATACGCAGTATTTT. Encoded protein: CASSPLPPSSGGREDTQYF.

A few counts support this clonotype. The rearrangement links TRBV4-3 to TRBJ2-2; TRBD1 matches 7 bases. The germline CDR1 and CDR2 sequences are LGHNA and YSLEER. This CDR3 region has 17 residues. With 1 base clipped from V and 3 bases from J, the junction kept 8 bases outside the gene matches. Written as DNA, the CDR3 is TGCGCCAGCAGCCAAGTGACAGGGTCAGCCTACACCGGGGAGCTGTTTTTT. As protein: CASSQVTGSAYTGELFF.

This clonotype was seen only a few times. The chain carries TRBV9 and TRBJ2-5; TRBD2 aligns across 11 bases. Germline loops: CDR1 SGDLS, CDR2 YYNGEE. The length of the CDR3 is 16 residues. Trimming took 3 bases from V and 5 from J; bases not matched to a gene: 9. DNA for the CDR3: TGTGCCAGCAGCGCCAAGCCGGGACTAGCGGTGGAGACCCAGTACTTC. As protein: CASSAKPGLAVETQYF.

In its sample, this clonotype was seen a few times. The chain links TRBV3-1 to TRBJ2-5; weak D call: TRBD2 (6 bases). CDR1 is LGHDT and CDR2 is YNNKEL in the germline V gene (reference sequence). CDR3 length equals 16 residues. With 4 bases removed from V and 2 bases from J, the gap between germline ends came to 17 bases. In nucleotides, the CDR3 is TGTGCCAGCAGCCTTGACTACGGACTATCACAAGAGACCCAGTACTTC. Amino acid sequence: CASSLDYGLSQETQYF.